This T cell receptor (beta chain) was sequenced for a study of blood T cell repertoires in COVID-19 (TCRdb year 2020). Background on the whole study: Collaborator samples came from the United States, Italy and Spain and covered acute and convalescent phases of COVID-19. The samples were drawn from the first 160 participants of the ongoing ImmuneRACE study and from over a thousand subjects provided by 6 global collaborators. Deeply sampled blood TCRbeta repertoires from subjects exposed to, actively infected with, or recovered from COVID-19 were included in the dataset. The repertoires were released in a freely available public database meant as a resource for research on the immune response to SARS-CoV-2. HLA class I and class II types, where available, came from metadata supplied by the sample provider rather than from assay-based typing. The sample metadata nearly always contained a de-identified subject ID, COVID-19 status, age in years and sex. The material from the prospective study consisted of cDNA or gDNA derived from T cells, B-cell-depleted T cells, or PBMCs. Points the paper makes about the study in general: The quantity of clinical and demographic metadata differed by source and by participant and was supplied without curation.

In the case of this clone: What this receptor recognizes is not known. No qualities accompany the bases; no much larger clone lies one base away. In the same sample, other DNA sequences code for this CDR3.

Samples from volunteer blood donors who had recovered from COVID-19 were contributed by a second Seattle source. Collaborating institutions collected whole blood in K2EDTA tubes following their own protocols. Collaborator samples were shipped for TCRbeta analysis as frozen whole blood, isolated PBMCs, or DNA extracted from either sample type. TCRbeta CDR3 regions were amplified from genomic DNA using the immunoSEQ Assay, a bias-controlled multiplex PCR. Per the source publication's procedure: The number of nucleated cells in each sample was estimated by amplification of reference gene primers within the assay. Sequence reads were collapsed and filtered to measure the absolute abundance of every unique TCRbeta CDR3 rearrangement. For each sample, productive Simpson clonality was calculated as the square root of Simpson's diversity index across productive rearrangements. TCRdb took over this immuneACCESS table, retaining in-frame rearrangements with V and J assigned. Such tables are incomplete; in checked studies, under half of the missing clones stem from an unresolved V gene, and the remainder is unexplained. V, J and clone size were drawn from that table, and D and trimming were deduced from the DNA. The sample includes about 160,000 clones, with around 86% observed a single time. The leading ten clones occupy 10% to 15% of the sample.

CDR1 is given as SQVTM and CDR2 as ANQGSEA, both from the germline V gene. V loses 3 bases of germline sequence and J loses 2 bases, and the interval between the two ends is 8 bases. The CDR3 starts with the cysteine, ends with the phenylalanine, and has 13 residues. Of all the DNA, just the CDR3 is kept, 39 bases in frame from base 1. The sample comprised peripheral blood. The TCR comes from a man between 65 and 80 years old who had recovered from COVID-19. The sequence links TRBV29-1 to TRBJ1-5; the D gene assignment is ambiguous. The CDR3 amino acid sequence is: CSVEPGGNQPQHF. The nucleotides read TGCAGCGTTGAGCCCGGGGGCAATCAGCCCCAGCATTTT.